This record looks at one T cell receptor (beta chain) sequence and its context. Its antigen is unidentified. V was pared by 3 bases and J by 8 bases, with 7 bases between. The CDR3 sequence is 12 residues long. The data stem from a study of T-cell reconstitution after alpha-beta-depleted transplantation in children. Study observations and caveats: Surviving recipient T cells and thymic progenitors accounted for the high day-60 TCRbeta diversity observed in some patients. Approximately two months post-transplant, alpha-beta T cells reportedly originated from several hundred expanded graft clones.

Preparation of the TCRbeta library used unique molecular identifiers. TCRdb re-analysed the PCR reads in MiXCR, keeping a single row per CDR3 protein. The table lists some 450,000 distinct CDR3 sequences, 43% of them singletons, with 25% to 30% in the top ten. The source material was PBMCs, sampled before TCRalphabeta/CD19-depleted stem cell transplant. The origin of this receptor is a girl aged 2 to 10 with aplastic anemia, due to receive a stem cell transplant. The J gene is TRBJ1-4, the V gene TRBV12-3 or TRBV12-4; tentatively, D is TRBD1 (5 bases). CDR3 in DNA: TGTGCCAGCAGTTTGAAGGGGGAAAAACTGTTTTTT. Protein sequence: CASSLKGEKLFF.